The clone carrying this T cell receptor beta chain was observed many times. The sample belongs to a study of blood T cells in healthy people across ages. Overall study: About one barcoded beta molecule was captured per two T cells (by template switching).

After removal of 4 bases from V and 3 bases from J, the junction contained 7 bases not matched to a gene. This CDR3 comprises 15 residues. Per germline, CDR1 SGHRS and CDR2 YFSETQ. Primers used in a second PCR of roughly 6 to 11 cycles were a sample-barcoded 5' primer and a J-beta primer mix. TCRdb re-analysed the 5' RACE reads in MiXCR, keeping a single row per CDR3 protein. The table has some 1.5 million distinct CDR3 sequences, 28% seen once. The sequence was obtained from a woman between 25 and 40 years old in good health. V is TRBV5-1 and J is TRBJ2-7, with 10 bases aligning to TRBD1. The sample was blood. The CDR3 DNA follows: TGCGCCAGCAGCCGACAGGGGGCGACGCTCTACGAGCAGTACTTC. Encoded protein: CASSRQGATLYEQYF.